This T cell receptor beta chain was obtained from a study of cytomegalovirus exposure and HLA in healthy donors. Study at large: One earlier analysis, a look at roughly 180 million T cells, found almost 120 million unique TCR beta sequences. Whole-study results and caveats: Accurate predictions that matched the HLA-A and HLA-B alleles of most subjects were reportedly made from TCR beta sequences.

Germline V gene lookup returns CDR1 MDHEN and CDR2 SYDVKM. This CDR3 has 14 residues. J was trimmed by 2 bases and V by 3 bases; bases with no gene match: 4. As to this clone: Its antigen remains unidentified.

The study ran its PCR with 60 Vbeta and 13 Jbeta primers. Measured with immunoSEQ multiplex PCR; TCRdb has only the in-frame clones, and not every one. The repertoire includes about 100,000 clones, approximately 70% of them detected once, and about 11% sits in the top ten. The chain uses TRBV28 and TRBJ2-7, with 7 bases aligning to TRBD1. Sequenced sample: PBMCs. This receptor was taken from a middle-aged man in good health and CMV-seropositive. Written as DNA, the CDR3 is TGTGCCAGCAGTTTTTCCAGGGGGACCTACGAGCAGTACTTC. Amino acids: CASSFSRGTYEQYF. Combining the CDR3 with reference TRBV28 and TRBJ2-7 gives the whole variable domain DVKVTQSSRYLVKRTGEKVFLECVQDMDHENMFWYRQDPGLGLRLIYFSYDVKMKEKGDIPEGYSVSREKKERFSLILESASTNQTSMYLCASSFSRGTYEQYFGPGTRLTVT.